This is a list of T cell receptor beta chains from one sample in a study of blood T cell repertoires in COVID-19. The assay was immunoSEQ multiplex PCR, and TCRdb's table has in-frame clones only and misses some. Of about 58,000 clones listed, over 65% were seen once; the top ten hold approximately 5%. The sequenced sample consisted of peripheral blood. Source of these receptors: a man aged 40-55 years with active COVID-19. The CDR3 runs from the conserved cysteine through the conserved F or W. D genes are given only for firm matches. Size is omitted from some rows. Given values are once, few, many or a class for expanded clones.

v_gene	d_gene	j_gene	abundance	CDR3nt	CDR3aa
TRBV6-5	TRBD2	TRBJ2-1	-	TGTGCCACCACGGGAGGGGAGGTCTACAATGAGCAGTTCTTC	CATTGGEVYNEQFF
TRBV11-3	TRBD1	TRBJ2-3	-	TGTGCCAGCAGCTGGACAGGGATAGATACGCAGTATTTT	CASSWTGIDTQYF
TRBV7-2	-	TRBJ2-1	-	TGTGCCAGCAGGCCTAACTGGGACATCTACAATGAGCAGTTCTTC	CASRPNWDIYNEQFF
TRBV6-5	-	TRBJ2-3	-	TGTGCCAGCAGCCCCGGTGACTCCAGCACAGATACGCAGTATTTT	CASSPGDSSTDTQYF
TRBV6-6	TRBD1	TRBJ1-5	-	TGTGCCAGCAGACGACAGGGAAATAGCAATCAGCCCCAGCATTTT	CASRRQGNSNQPQHF
TRBV3-1/TRBV3-2	TRBD1	TRBJ1-1	-	TGTGCCAGCAGCCAAGATCGACAGGGGGCATGGGCTTTCTTT	CASSQDRQGAWAFF
TRBV28	-	TRBJ2-3	-	TGTGCCAGCAGCCCGTACTACAGGCCCTTCACAGATACGCAGTATTTT	CASSPYYRPFTDTQYF
TRBV7-6	-	TRBJ1-1	-	TGTGCCAGCAGCCCTCTATCCGGGGTGGTGAACACTGAAGCTTTCTTT	CASSPLSGVVNTEAFF
TRBV4-1	-	TRBJ2-7	-	TGCGCCAGCAGCCAAGTTGGCGCGGAGTACGAGCAGTACTTC	CASSQVGAEYEQYF
TRBV5-4	-	TRBJ1-2	-	TGTGCCAGCAGCTTGCGGGAGGATGGCTACACCTTC	CASSLREDGYTF
TRBV28	TRBD1	TRBJ2-1	-	TGTGCCGCTCTCGGGGGTGGGACAGGGTCGTCGTGGGAGCAGTTCTTC	CAALGGGTGSSWEQFF
TRBV5-1	TRBD1	TRBJ2-2	few	TGCGCCAGCAGATTAGGGGGCCAGAACACCGGGGAGCTGTTTTTT	CASRLGGQNTGELFF
TRBV6-2/TRBV6-3	-	TRBJ1-2	-	TGTGCCAGCAGTACCCGGGGTATCGGCGTCTATGGCTACACCTTC	CASSTRGIGVYGYTF
TRBV29-1	TRBD2	TRBJ2-1	-	TGCAGCGTTGAAGTGCGTGCGGGAGGGCTATACAATGAGCAGTTCTTC	CSVEVRAGGLYNEQFF
TRBV10-2	-	TRBJ1-5	-	TGCGCCAGCAGCGTTAATAGCAATCAGCCCCAGCATTTT	CASSVNSNQPQHF
TRBV20-1	TRBD1	TRBJ2-4	once	TGCAGTGCTAGTCCGGGACAGGGCCAAAACATTCAGTACTTC	CSASPGQGQNIQYF
TRBV3-1/TRBV3-2	TRBD1	TRBJ2-2	-	TGTGCCAGCAGACAGGGGAGCACCGGGGAGCTGTTTTTT	CASRQGSTGELFF
TRBV20-1	-	TRBJ2-3	-	TGCAGTGCCGGGGATTGGGATACGCAGTATTTT	CSAGDWDTQYF
TRBV10-3	TRBD1	TRBJ1-2	-	TGTGCCATCAGTGAGAAGGGACAGGGAAACTATGGCTACACCTTC	CAISEKGQGNYGYTF
TRBV7-9	TRBD1	TRBJ2-6	-	TGTGCCAGCAGCTTAACAATGACAGGGACTGGGGCCAACGTCCTGACTTTC	CASSLTMTGTGANVLTF
TRBV18	-	TRBJ1-1	-	TGTGCCAGCTCACCTATGACAGGGAACACTGAAGCTTTCTTT	CASSPMTGNTEAFF
TRBV5-1	-	TRBJ1-4	-	TGCGCCAGCAGCTTTAACCCCGCGAGAACTAATGAAAAACTGTTTTTT	CASSFNPARTNEKLFF
TRBV10-3	TRBD1	TRBJ1-3	-	TGTGCCATCACTAGGGACAGGCCCAGGACTGGCGGCACCATATATTTT	CAITRDRPRTGGTIYF
TRBV5-8	TRBD1	TRBJ2-7	-	TGTGCCAGCAGCTTGGTGGGACAGGGGGCTTACGAGCAGTACTTC	CASSLVGQGAYEQYF
TRBV19	-	TRBJ2-2	-	TGTGCCAGTAGTCGGTCAGGGAACACCGGGGAGCTGTTTTTT	CASSRSGNTGELFF
TRBV24-1	-	TRBJ2-3	-	TGTGCCACCAGTGATTATTTGCAGGGCCCAGATACGCAGTATTTT	CATSDYLQGPDTQYF
TRBV7-3	TRBD2	TRBJ2-1	-	TGTGCCAGCAGCGCGGGGGGCTCCTACAATGAGCAGTTCTTC	CASSAGGSYNEQFF
TRBV3-1/TRBV3-2	TRBD2	TRBJ2-7	-	TGTGCCAGCAGCCTATCCCCGGGACTAGCCTACGAGCAGTACTTC	CASSLSPGLAYEQYF
TRBV11-2	-	TRBJ1-1	few	TGTGCCAGCAATTCCCTGAACACCTACACTGAAGCTTTCTTT	CASNSLNTYTEAFF
TRBV12-2	-	TRBJ2-1	-	TGTGCAAGTCGCTTAGCGTACAGGTCCGTAGAAGGCAATGAGCAGTTCTTC	CASRLAYRSVEGNEQFF
TRBV7-6	TRBD1	TRBJ2-7	-	TGTGCCAGCAGCCCGGGACAGGTCTCCGAGCAGTACTTC	CASSPGQVSEQYF
TRBV7-9	TRBD1	TRBJ1-6	-	TGTGCCAGCAGCTGGGGACAGGGGGACGGTTCACCCCTCCACTTT	CASSWGQGDGSPLHF
TRBV5-1	-	TRBJ1-1	once	TGCGCCAGCAGCCAGGGGCAGGGAAGATCTGAAGCTTTCTTT	CASSQGQGRSEAFF
TRBV29-1	TRBD1	TRBJ2-3	-	TGCAGCGTTGAGGTTCCGCTATTACCCGGGACAGGGTACACAGATACGCAGTATTTT	CSVEVPLLPGTGYTDTQYF
TRBV3-1/TRBV3-2	TRBD1	TRBJ2-1	-	TGTGCCAGCAGCCCTCCGGGACAGGGCTGGAATGAGCAGTTCTTC	CASSPPGQGWNEQFF
TRBV19	-	TRBJ1-2	-	TGTGCCAGTAGTCCATCCGGGTCCCGAATGAGGGGCTACACCTTC	CASSPSGSRMRGYTF
TRBV7-2	TRBD2	TRBJ2-7	-	TGTGCCAGCAGCGATCCGACTAGCACCTACGAGCAGTACTTC	CASSDPTSTYEQYF
TRBV7-9	-	TRBJ1-5	few	TGTGCCAGTGCGCCGGAGGATCAGCCCCAGCATTTT	CASAPEDQPQHF
TRBV6-5	TRBD2	TRBJ2-7	-	TGTGCCAGCAGACCCCAGCGGGATCGGTACGAGCAGTACTTC	CASRPQRDRYEQYF
TRBV5-6	-	TRBJ2-7	once	TGTGCCAGCAGCCTTCCGAACGGGGACGAGCAGTACTTC	CASSLPNGDEQYF
TRBV7-2	-	TRBJ1-2	-	TGTGCCAGCAGCTTAGTTTCGGGGGAGTCTAACTATGGCTACACCTTC	CASSLVSGESNYGYTF
TRBV21-1	-	TRBJ1-1	-	TGTGCCAGCAGCAAAGAGGGTAGGGGCCAGAACACTGAAGCTTTCTTT	CASSKEGRGQNTEAFF
TRBV24-1	TRBD1	TRBJ1-1	-	TGTGCCACCAGTGAAACGGACAGGGCTGAAGCTTTCTTT	CATSETDRAEAFF
TRBV12-5	TRBD2	TRBJ2-2	few	TGTGCTAGTGGTTTGGGCGGGGGCACCGGGGAGCTGTTTTTT	CASGLGGGTGELFF
TRBV9	TRBD1	TRBJ1-1	-	TGTGCCAGCAGCGTAGGCAGGGGGGACGAAGCTTTCTTT	CASSVGRGDEAFF
TRBV25-1	TRBD1	TRBJ2-3	-	TGTGCCAGCAGCGATAGTGACAGGGGGAATACGCAGTATTTT	CASSDSDRGNTQYF
TRBV3-1/TRBV3-2	TRBD2	TRBJ2-3	-	TGTGCCAGCAGCCCTTCGACTAGCGGCCGAGATACGCAGTATTTT	CASSPSTSGRDTQYF
TRBV30	TRBD1	TRBJ1-2	-	TGTGCCTGGAGTGTACGGAGCAGGGGGGACGGCTACACCTTC	CAWSVRSRGDGYTF
TRBV5-1	TRBD2	TRBJ2-2	once	TGCGCCAGCAGCCTGGGACTAGCGGGAGGAGGCACCGGGGAGCTGTTTTTT	CASSLGLAGGGTGELFF
TRBV7-9	-	TRBJ1-2	-	TGTGCCAGCAGCTTAGCGCAGAACTATGGCTACACCTTC	CASSLAQNYGYTF
TRBV30	-	TRBJ2-3	-	TGTGCCTGGGTTCGGCGGTCCCTCACAGATACGCAGTATTTT	CAWVRRSLTDTQYF
TRBV30	TRBD2	TRBJ2-7	-	TGTGCCTGGAGTGTGGGTACTAGCGGTTACGAGCAGTACTTC	CAWSVGTSGYEQYF
TRBV27	TRBD2	TRBJ2-5	once	TGTGCCAGCAGCCCCGCCCAGTCGGCGGGAGAGGAAGAGACCCAGTACTTC	CASSPAQSAGEEETQYF
TRBV5-1	TRBD1	TRBJ2-7	few	TGCGCCAGCAGGACAGGGGGCACCTACGAGCAGTACTTC	CASRTGGTYEQYF
TRBV19	TRBD2	TRBJ2-1	-	TGTGCCAGTAGTGTCAGGACTAGCGGGAGGCTCTGGGGCTACAATGAGCAGTTCTTC	CASSVRTSGRLWGYNEQFF
TRBV3-1/TRBV3-2	TRBD1	TRBJ2-7	-	TGTGCCAGCAGCCAAGGGACAGGGTTCGAGCAGTACTTC	CASSQGTGFEQYF
TRBV7-9	-	TRBJ1-2	-	TGTGCCAGCAGCGCGTCATCCTATGGCTACACCTTC	CASSASSYGYTF